This T cell receptor (beta chain) comes out of a study of shared clonotypes between healthy human individuals. This CDR3 contains 13 residues. V lost 3 bases, J lost 6 bases, and 10 bases lay in between. Germline CDR1 and CDR2: MDHEN and SYDVKM. Findings and limits, study-wide: Relative to memory subsets, naive subsets generally showed larger estimated richness.

On this clone: Its matching antigen is unknown.

CD45RO negativity and positive selection for CCR7 defined naive CD8 cells, a population that excluded terminally differentiated effector memory CD45RA+ cells. Profiling relied on immunoSEQ multiplex PCR, and the TCRdb table lists in-frame clones only, not all of them. The sample includes hundreds of thousands of clones, approximately 96% of them seen just once. The chain couples TRBV28 to TRBJ2-3; D is perhaps TRBD1 (6 bases). This TCR came from a woman aged 30 to 39 in good health. Sequenced sample: naive CD8+ T cells sorted from blood. The chain's CDR3 is CASSFRQADTQYF. CDR3 coding DNA: TGTGCCAGCAGTTTTAGACAGGCTGATACGCAGTATTTT.